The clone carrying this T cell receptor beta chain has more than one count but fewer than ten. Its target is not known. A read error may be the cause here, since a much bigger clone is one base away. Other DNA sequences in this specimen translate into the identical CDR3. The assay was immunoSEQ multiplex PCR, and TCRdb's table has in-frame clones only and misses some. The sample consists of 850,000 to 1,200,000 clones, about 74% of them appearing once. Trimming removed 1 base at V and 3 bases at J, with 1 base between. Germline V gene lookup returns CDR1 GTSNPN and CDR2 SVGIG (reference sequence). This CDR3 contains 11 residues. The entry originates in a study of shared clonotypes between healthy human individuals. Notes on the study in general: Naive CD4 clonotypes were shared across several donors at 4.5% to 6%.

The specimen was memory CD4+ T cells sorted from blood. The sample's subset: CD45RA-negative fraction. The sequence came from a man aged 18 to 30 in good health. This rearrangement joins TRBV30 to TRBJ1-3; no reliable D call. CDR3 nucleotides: TGTGCCTGGAGTGGTGGAAACACCATATATTTT. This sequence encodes CAWSGGNTIYF.